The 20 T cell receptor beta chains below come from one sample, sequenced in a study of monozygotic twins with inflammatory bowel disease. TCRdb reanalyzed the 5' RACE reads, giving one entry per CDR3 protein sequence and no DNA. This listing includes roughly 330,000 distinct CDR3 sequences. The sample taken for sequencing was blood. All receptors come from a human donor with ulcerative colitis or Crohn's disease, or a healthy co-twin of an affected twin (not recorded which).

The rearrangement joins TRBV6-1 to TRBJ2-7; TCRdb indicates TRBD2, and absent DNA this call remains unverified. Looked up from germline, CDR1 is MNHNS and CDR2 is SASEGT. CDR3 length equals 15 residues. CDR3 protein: CASSSLAGGAYEQYF.

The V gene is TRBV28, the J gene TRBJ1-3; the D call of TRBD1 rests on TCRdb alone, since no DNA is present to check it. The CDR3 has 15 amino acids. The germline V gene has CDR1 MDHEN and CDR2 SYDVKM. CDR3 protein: CASTIVRAGGNTIYF.

The CDR3 spells CASSPGPTPTGELFF. The chain recombines TRBV5-1 with TRBJ2-2; TCRdb returns TRBD2, unconfirmable since there is no DNA. This CDR3 comprises 15 residues. CDR1 and CDR2 from the germline V gene are SGHRS and YFSETQ. Full variable domain (rest looked up from reference TRBV5-1 and TRBJ2-2): KAGVTQTPRYLIKTRGQQVTLSCSPISGHRSVSWYQQTPGQGLQFLFEYFSETQRNKGNFPGRFSGRQFSNSRSEMNVSTLELGDSALYLCASSPGPTPTGELFFGEGSRLTVL.

The CDR3 loop reads CASSQDRGGKLFF. The V and J genes are TRBV4-1 and TRBJ1-4; with no DNA, the TCRdb D assignment of TRBD1 cannot be verified. Looked up from germline, CDR1 is MGHRA and CDR2 is YSYEKL. This CDR3 is built from 13 residues.

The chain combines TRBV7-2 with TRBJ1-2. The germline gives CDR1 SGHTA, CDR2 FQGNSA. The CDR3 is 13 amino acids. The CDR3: CASHSGSNYGYTF.

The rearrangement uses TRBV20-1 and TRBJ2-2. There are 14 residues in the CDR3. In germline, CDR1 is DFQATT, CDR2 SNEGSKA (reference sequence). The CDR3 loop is CSAYAAENTGELFF.

CDR3: CASSLFPGQSYNEQFF. The J gene is TRBJ2-1, the V gene TRBV11-2; TCRdb returns TRBD1, unconfirmable since there is no DNA. From germline, CDR1 is SGHAT and CDR2 FQNNGV. This CDR3 is 16 amino acids long.

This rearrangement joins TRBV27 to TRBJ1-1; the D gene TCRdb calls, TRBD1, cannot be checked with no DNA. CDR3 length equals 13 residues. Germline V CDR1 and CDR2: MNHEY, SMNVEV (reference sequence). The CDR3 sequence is CASSFTGVAEAFF.

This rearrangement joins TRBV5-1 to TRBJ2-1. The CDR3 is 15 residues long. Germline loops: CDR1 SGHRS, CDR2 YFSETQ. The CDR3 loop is CASSESRSSYNEQFF.

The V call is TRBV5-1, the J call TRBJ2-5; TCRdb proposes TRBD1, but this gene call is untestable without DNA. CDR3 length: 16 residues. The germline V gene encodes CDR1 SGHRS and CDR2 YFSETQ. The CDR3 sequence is CASQGGTGDHEETQYF.

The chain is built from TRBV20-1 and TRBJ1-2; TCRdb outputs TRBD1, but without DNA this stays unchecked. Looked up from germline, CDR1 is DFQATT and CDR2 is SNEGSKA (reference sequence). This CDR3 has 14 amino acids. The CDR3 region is CSAGPGTGGYGYTF.

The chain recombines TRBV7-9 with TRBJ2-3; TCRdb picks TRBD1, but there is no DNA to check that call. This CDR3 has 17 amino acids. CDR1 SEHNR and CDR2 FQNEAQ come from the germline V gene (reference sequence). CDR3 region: CASSPNTGASSTDTQYF.

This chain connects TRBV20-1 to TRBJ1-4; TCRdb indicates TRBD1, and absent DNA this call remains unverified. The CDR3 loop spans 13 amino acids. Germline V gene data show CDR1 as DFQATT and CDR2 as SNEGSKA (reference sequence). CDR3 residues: CSATGRGNEKLFF.

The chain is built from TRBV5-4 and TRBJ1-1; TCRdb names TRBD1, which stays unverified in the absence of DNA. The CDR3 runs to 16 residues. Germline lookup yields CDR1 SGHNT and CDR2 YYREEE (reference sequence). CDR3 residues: CASSDGGDFMNTEAFF. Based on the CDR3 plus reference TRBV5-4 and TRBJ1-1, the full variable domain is ETGVTQSPTHLIKTRGQQVTLRCSSQSGHNTVSWYQQALGQGPQFIFQYYREEENGRGNFPPRFSGLQFPNYSSELNVNALELDDSALYLCASSDGGDFMNTEAFFGQGTRLTVV.

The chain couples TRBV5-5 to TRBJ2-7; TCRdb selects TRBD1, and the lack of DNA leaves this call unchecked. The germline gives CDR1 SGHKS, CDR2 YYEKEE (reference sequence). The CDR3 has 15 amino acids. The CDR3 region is CASTLGGGLVNEQYF. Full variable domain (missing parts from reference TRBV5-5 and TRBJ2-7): DAGVTQSPTHLIKTRGQQVTLRCSPISGHKSVSWYQQVLGQGPQFIFQYYEKEERGRGNFPDRFSARQFPNYSSELNVNALLLGDSALYLCASTLGGGLVNEQYFGPGTRLTVT.

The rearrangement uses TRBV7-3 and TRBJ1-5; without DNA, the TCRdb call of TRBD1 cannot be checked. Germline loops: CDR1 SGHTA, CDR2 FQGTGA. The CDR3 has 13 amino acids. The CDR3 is CASSPAGGQPQHF.

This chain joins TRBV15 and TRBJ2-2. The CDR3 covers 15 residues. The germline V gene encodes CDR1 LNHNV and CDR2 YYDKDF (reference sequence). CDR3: CATSRGGKNTGELFF.

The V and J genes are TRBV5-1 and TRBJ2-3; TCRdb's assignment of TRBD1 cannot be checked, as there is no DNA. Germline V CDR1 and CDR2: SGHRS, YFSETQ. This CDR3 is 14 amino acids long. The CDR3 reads CANPKGEKHHTQYF.

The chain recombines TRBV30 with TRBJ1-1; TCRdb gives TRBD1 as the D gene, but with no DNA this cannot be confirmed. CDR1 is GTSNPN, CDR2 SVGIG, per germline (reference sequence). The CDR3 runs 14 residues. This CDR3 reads CAWSGGPGITEAFF.

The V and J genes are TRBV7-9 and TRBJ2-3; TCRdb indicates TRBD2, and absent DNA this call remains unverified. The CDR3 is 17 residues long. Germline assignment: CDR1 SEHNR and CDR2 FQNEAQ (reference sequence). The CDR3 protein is CASSLYGLAGPTDTQYF.